The 12 T cell receptor beta chains reported below all come from one sample, sequenced in a study of T cell responses to AZD1222 COVID-19 vaccine (dated by TCRdb to about 2021). The library was built by means of the immunoSEQ multiplex PCR assay. TCRdb holds this immuneACCESS table with in-frame rearrangements only. Some clones are missing; in checked studies, unresolved V genes explain under half, and the rest has no known cause. This sample holds approximately 150,000 clones; approximately 89% were observed only once. The ten largest clones take up about 5% of the sample. Explained via the paper, the time point label denotes: baseline before first vaccination. The sample was peripheral blood, taken on day 0 of AZD1222 vaccination. These receptors were collected from an adult in good health.

V usage is TRBV15 and J usage is TRBJ2-7, with a weak D call TRBD1 (6 bases). With 0 bases removed from V and 0 bases from J, the gap between germline ends came to 12 bases. Looked up from germline, CDR1 is LNHNV and CDR2 is YYDKDF (reference sequence). CDR3 size: 16 residues. The CDR3 is CATSRDHRAGSYEQYF. In DNA form, the CDR3 reads TGTGCCACCAGCAGAGACCACAGGGCGGGCTCCTACGAGCAGTACTTC.

This chain connects TRBV27 to TRBJ2-5; 8 nucleotides line up with TRBD2. CDR3 length: 15 residues. Unmatched junction bases numbered 9, after V lost 6 bases and J lost 3 bases. The germline V gene encodes CDR1 MNHEY and CDR2 SMNVEV (reference sequence). For the CDR3, the DNA is TGTGCCAGCAGATCAGCGGGAGCCACAAAAGAGACCCAGTACTTC. This sequence encodes CASRSAGATKETQYF.

The chain employs TRBV7-9 and TRBJ2-5; 15 bases match TRBD2. Trimming at V came to 4 bases and at J to 3 bases, leaving 3 bases not matched to a gene. Germline lookup yields CDR1 SEHNR and CDR2 FQNEAQ (reference sequence). The CDR3 is made up of 16 amino acids. In nucleotides, the CDR3 is TGTGCCAGCAGCTCCGGACTAGCGGGAGGGGAAGAGACCCAGTACTTC. Protein: CASSSGLAGGEETQYF.

The CDR3 DNA is TGTGCCACCTCCCCCCAGGGACTAGATTTTGTTGCAGATACGCAGTATTTT. This codes for CATSPQGLDFVADTQYF. V usage is TRBV27 and J usage is TRBJ2-3, with TRBD2 identical over 8 bases. The trim removed 10 bases at V and 4 bases at J, leaving 19 bases unmatched. This CDR3 has 17 amino acids. Germline V lookup: CDR1 MNHEY, CDR2 SMNVEV (reference sequence).

This sequence joins TRBV30 and TRBJ1-3; D uncertain. The CDR3 covers 13 residues. V lost 6 bases, J lost 2 bases, and 11 bases lay in between. Per germline, CDR1 GTSNPN and CDR2 SVGIG (reference sequence). The CDR3 bases are TGTGCCTGTAACTGGGGAGCTGGAAACACCATATATTTT. Residues: CACNWGAGNTIYF. The full variable domain, rest sourced from reference TRBV30 and TRBJ1-3, is SQTIHQWPATLVQPVGSPLSLECTVEGTSNPNLYWYRQAAGRGLQLLFYSVGIGQISSEVPQNLSASRPQDRQFILSSKKLLLSDSGFYLCACNWGAGNTIYFGEGSWLTVV.

This chain joins TRBV28 and TRBJ2-7; 9 positions agree with TRBD1. This CDR3 region has 16 residues. In germline, CDR1 is MDHEN, CDR2 SYDVKM. The junction had 9 bases not matched to a gene; V was cut back by 4 bases and J by 2 bases. Here the CDR3 reads CASSSPLGQGTYEQYF. The DNA of the CDR3 is TGTGCCAGCAGTTCCCCATTGGGACAGGGTACCTACGAGCAGTACTTC.

The chain joins TRBV7-6 to TRBJ2-2; tentatively, D is TRBD2 (5 bases). The CDR3 spans 13 residues. The germline CDR1 and CDR2 sequences are SGHVS and FNYEAQ. V lost 1 base and J lost 5, with 5 bases in between. The CDR3, as DNA: TGTGCCAGCAGCTTAGGAGGGACCGGGGAGCTGTTTTTT. This sequence encodes CASSLGGTGELFF.

This sequence joins TRBV6-1 and TRBJ1-6; D unclear. The length of the CDR3 is 16 residues. Looked up from germline, CDR1 is MNHNS and CDR2 is SASEGT. The germline V and J ends were trimmed by 4 bases and 0 bases, with 10 bases remaining between them. The CDR3 sequence: CASSADVSSYNSPLHF. The DNA for the CDR3 is TGTGCCAGCAGTGCTGACGTTAGCTCCTATAATTCACCCCTCCACTTT.

This chain uses TRBV5-1 with TRBJ1-1, with D possibly matching TRBD1 (5 bases). Trimming pared 3 bases from V and 4 bases from J, leaving 16 bases between. This CDR3 region has 15 residues. CDR1 and CDR2 (germline): SGHRS, YFSETQ. The CDR3 sequence: CASSWWGELGTEAFF. The CDR3, as DNA: TGCGCCAGCAGCTGGTGGGGCGAGCTGGGCACTGAAGCTTTCTTT.

This chain uses TRBV24-1 with TRBJ1-2; D gene unclear. CDR3 length: 14 residues. Germline V lookup: CDR1 KGHDR, CDR2 SFDVKD. V was trimmed by 4 bases and J by 6 bases, leaving 14 bases between them. CDR3 bases: TGTGCCACCAGTGACCCCGGGAGGGTTAATGGCTACACCTTC. Protein: CATSDPGRVNGYTF.

The gene calls are TRBV4-1 and TRBJ1-1, with 7 bases identical to TRBD1. The germline gives CDR1 MGHRA, CDR2 YSYEKL. The J segment lost 0 bases and the V segment lost 0 bases, leaving 10 bases of the junction unmatched. The CDR3 is 18 amino acids. The CDR3 protein is CASSQDRETGTMNTEAFF. The DNA for the CDR3 is TGCGCCAGCAGCCAAGATCGGGAGACAGGGACGATGAACACTGAAGCTTTCTTT.

The chain links TRBV18 to TRBJ1-1; maybe TRBD1 (5 bases). The CDR3 runs 16 residues. Germline lookup yields CDR1 KGHSH and CDR2 LQKENI. The V gene lost 2 bases and the J gene lost 0 bases, with 13 bases spanning the gap. CDR3: CASSPGWGRVNTEAFF. The CDR3 DNA follows: TGTGCCAGCTCACCAGGGTGGGGGAGAGTGAACACTGAAGCTTTCTTT.